This TCR beta chain was recovered during a study of T-cell memory formation after mild COVID-19. TCRdb processed the 5' RACE reads anew with MiXCR; each CDR3 protein has one entry. In the table there are some 330,000 distinct CDR3 sequences, 20% to 25% of which are singletons. The CDR3 has 16 amino acids. Germline V gene data show CDR1 as SGHRS and CDR2 as YFSETQ. V lost 5 bases to trimming and J lost 3 bases, with 17 bases between them. This receptor was taken from an adult woman who had mild COVID-19 (a few samples of this study predate the infection). Cell type and time point are not known. Sequencing was carried out using PBMCs or a T cell subset sorted from them (not recorded which). The chain combines TRBV5-1 with TRBJ1-4; possibly TRBD1 for D (5 bases). DNA of the CDR3: TGCGCCAGCAGACTGGGGGAATGGGGTCCTAATGAAAAACTGTTTTTT. Residues: CASRLGEWGPNEKLFF.